This T cell receptor (beta chain) was captured by sequencing in a study of vaccination and CD4 T cells after COVID-19. Sequenced with the Oncomine TCR Beta short-read assay was DNA taken from cultured CD4+ T cells. Cultured CD4+ T cells yielded the extracted genomic DNA. TCRdb analysed the PCR reads with MiXCR anew, one entry per CDR3 protein. The sample consists of 12,000 to 15,000 distinct CDR3 sequences, roughly 61% of them appearing once. CDR3 length equals 14 residues. The germline gives CDR1 LNHDA, CDR2 SQIVND (reference sequence). V lost 4 bases and J lost 6; bases outside the gene matches: 4. As regards this clonotype: Its specificity is unknown.

The sample's treatment: approximately 11-day PBMC culture with coronavirus spike peptide pools or control peptides (ViraFEST assay). This TCR was sampled from a human donor who had recovered from COVID-19. J is TRBJ2-2 and V is TRBV19; 8 nucleotides match TRBD2. Sequencing used CD4+ T cells from blood, cultured in vitro. The CDR3 DNA is TGTGCCAGTAGTACGGGACTAGAGGCCGGGGAGCTGTTTTTT. This codes for CASSTGLEAGELFF. Full variable domain (remainder filled in from reference TRBV19 and TRBJ2-2): DGGITQSPKYLFRKEGQNVTLSCEQNLNHDAMYWYRQDPGQGLRLIYYSQIVNDFQKGDIAEGYSVSREKKESFPLTVTSAQKNPTAFYLCASSTGLEAGELFFGEGSRLTVL.